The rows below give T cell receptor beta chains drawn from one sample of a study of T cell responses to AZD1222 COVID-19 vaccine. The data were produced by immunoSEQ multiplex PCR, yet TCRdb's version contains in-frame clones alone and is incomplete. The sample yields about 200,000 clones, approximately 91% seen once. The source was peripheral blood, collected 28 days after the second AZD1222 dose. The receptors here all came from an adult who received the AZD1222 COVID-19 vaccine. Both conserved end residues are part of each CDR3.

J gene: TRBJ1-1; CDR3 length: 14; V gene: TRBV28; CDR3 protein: CASRPDRGNTEAFF
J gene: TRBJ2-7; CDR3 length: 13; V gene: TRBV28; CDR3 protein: CASSLGAPYEQYF
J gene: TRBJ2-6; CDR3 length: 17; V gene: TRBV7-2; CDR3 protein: CASSLKGQGGGANVLTF
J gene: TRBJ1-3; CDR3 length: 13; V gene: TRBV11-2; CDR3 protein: CASSSALGNTIYF
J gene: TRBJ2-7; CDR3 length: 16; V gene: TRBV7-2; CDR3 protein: CASSPREADRGREQYF
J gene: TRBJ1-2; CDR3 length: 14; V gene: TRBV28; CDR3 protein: CASSLWGQGYGYTF
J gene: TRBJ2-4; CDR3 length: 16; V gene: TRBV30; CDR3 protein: CAWSAVPTGVQNIQYF
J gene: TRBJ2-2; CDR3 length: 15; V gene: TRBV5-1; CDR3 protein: CASGQGNRGTGELFF
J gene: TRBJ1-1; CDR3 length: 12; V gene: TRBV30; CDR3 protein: CAWRQYNTEAFF
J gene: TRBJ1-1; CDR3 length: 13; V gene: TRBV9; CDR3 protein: CASSRGDYTEAFF
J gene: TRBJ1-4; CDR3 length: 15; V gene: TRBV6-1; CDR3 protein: CASRDQSGRHEKLFF
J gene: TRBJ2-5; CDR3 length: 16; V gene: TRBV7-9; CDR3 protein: CASSLGGARSQETQYF
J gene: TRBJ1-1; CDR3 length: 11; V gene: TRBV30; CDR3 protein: CAWSVNTEAFF
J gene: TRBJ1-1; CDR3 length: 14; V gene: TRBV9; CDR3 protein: CASSPGASNTEAFF
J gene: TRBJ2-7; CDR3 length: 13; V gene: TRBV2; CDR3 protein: CASRGTAFYEQYF
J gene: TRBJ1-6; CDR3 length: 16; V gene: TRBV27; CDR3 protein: CASSLHRFSYNSPLHF
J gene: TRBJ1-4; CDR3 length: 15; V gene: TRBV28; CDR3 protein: CASSSPGRGSEKLFF
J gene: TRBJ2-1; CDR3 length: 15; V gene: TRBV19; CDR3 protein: CASSIGLAGADEQFF
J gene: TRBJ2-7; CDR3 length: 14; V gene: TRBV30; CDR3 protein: CAWSVGAGDYEQYF
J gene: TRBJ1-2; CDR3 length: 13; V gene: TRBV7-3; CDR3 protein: CASSSGQGYGYTF
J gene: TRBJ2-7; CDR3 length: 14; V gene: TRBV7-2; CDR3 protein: CASSKGGSIYEQYF
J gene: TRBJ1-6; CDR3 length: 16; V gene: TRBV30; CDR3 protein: CAWTQGGTGDLSPLHF
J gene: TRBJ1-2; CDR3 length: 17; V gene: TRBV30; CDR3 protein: CAWSPGTGGVCRYGYTF
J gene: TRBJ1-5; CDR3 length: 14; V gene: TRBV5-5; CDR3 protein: CASSFDISNQPQHF
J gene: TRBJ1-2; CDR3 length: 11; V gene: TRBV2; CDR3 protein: CANRGAAGYTF
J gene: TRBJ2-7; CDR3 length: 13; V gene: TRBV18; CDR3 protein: CASSPREEGEQYF
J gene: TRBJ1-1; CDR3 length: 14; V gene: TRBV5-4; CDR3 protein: CASSFPGGASEAFF
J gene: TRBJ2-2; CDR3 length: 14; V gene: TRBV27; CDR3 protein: CASSRRQGKGELFF
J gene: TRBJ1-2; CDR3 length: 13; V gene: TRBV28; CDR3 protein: CASSQRQGQGYTF
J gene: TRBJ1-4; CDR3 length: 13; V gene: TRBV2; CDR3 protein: CAGQEGSAEKLFF